A single sample gave rise to the 20 T cell receptor beta chains below, sequenced in a study of T cells expressing NK-cell markers. TCRdb re-called the 5' RACE reads and shows each CDR3 protein once, DNA omitted. This repertoire includes tens of thousands of distinct CDR3 sequences. The sequencing sample was made of blood T cells: a sorted CD56 or NKG2C T cell subset, CD4+ or CD8+ T cells, or bulk PBMC T cells (not recorded which). The source is a woman aged 18 to 75 in good health.

The chain uses TRBV7-2 and TRBJ2-7. The CDR3 has 14 amino acids. Germline V gene lookup returns CDR1 SGHTA and CDR2 FQGNSA. CDR3 residues: CASSFASGAHEQYF.

The chain has TRBV28 and TRBJ2-3. Germline CDR1 is MDHEN and CDR2 is SYDVKM. This CDR3 has 16 amino acids. The CDR3 loop is CASSESMTSGTDTQYF.

This chain uses TRBV6-1 with TRBJ2-1; with no DNA, the TCRdb D assignment of TRBD1 cannot be verified. CDR1 MNHNS and CDR2 SASEGT come from the germline V gene. There are 15 residues in the CDR3. This CDR3 is CASSLSGTGYNEQFF.

The V call is TRBV9, the J call TRBJ2-6; TCRdb's D call of TRBD2 is untestable without DNA. The V gene's germline CDR1 is SGDLS and CDR2 YYNGEE. The CDR3 consists of 18 residues. The CDR3: CASSVVSGAISGANVLTF.

The gene calls are TRBV14 and TRBJ2-7; the TCRdb call, TRBD2, lacks DNA for checking. CDR1 is SGHDN, CDR2 FVKESK, per germline. This CDR3 has 16 amino acids. The CDR3 sequence: CASSQDRVAGSYEQYF.

V is TRBV12-3 or TRBV12-4 and J is TRBJ1-4; the TCRdb call, TRBD1, lacks DNA for checking. This CDR3 is built from 14 residues. CDR3 in amino acids: CASSLGTGSEKLFF.

The genes are TRBV27 and TRBJ2-3; TCRdb names TRBD2, which stays unverified in the absence of DNA. CDR1 is MNHEY, CDR2 SMNVEV, per germline (reference sequence). CDR3 length: 15 residues. The CDR3 sequence is CASSLAGGPTDTQYF.

V gene TRBV6-1 combines with J gene TRBJ2-7. Germline lookup yields CDR1 MNHNS and CDR2 SASEGT. The CDR3 runs 13 residues. This CDR3 is CATLGQDSYEQYF.

The V and J genes are TRBV15 and TRBJ2-1; TCRdb's D call of TRBD1 is untestable without DNA. The length of the CDR3 is 15 residues. Germline loops: CDR1 LNHNV, CDR2 YYDKDF (reference sequence). The CDR3 sequence is CATSTRPTKYNEQFF. Full variable domain (missing parts from reference TRBV15 and TRBJ2-1): DAMVIQNPRYQVTQFGKPVTLSCSQTLNHNVMYWYQQKSSQAPKLLFHYYDKDFNNEADTPDNFQSRRPNTSFCFLDIRSPGLGDTAMYLCATSTRPTKYNEQFFGPGTRLTVL.

The chain combines TRBV12-3 or TRBV12-4 with TRBJ2-1. This CDR3 spans 13 amino acids. CDR3 residues: CASSFTTYNEQFF.

This rearrangement joins TRBV2 to TRBJ1-6; TCRdb's assignment of TRBD1 cannot be checked, as there is no DNA. The germline gives CDR1 SNHLY, CDR2 FYNNEI. The CDR3 spans 13 residues. Here the CDR3 reads CASSDRVWPPLHF.

CDR3 amino acids: CASSSGTGWTGELFF. J is TRBJ2-2 and V is TRBV7-8; TCRdb's D call, TRBD1, is unchecked because there is no DNA. CDR3 length: 15 residues. CDR1 SGHVS and CDR2 FQNEAQ come from the germline V gene.

This rearrangement joins TRBV12-3 or TRBV12-4 to TRBJ1-5; TCRdb indicates TRBD1, and absent DNA this call remains unverified. This CDR3 is built from 15 residues. The CDR3 sequence is CASSPGGALHQPQHF.

The rearrangement uses TRBV11-1 and TRBJ2-5; TCRdb reports TRBD2, a call that lacks DNA to check it against. The CDR3 covers 18 residues. CDR1 SGHAT and CDR2 FQDESV come from the germline V gene (reference sequence). CDR3 in amino acids: CASSSPSGTSGGQETQYF.

This chain connects TRBV7-9 to TRBJ1-2; TCRdb names TRBD1, which stays unverified in the absence of DNA. The germline CDR1 and CDR2 sequences are SEHNR and FQNEAQ (reference sequence). CDR3 size: 13 residues. CDR3 loop: CASTRTGNYGYTF.

This sequence joins TRBV29-1 and TRBJ2-7; TCRdb selects TRBD2, and the lack of DNA leaves this call unchecked. CDR3 length equals 12 residues. From germline, CDR1 is SQVTM and CDR2 ANQGSEA. The CDR3 reads CSVGAAGYEQYF.

J is TRBJ2-2 and V is TRBV7-2; TCRdb names TRBD2, which stays unverified in the absence of DNA. CDR3 size: 16 residues. The germline gives CDR1 SGHTA, CDR2 FQGNSA. The CDR3: CASSLLAGADTGELFF.

The chain joins TRBV4-1 to TRBJ2-1; the TCRdb call, TRBD1, lacks DNA for checking. Germline CDR1 MGHRA, CDR2 YSYEKL. The CDR3 spans 17 residues. The CDR3 sequence: CASSQVFQGPLNNEQFF.

V gene TRBV5-6 combines with J gene TRBJ2-4; TCRdb's D call of TRBD1 is untestable without DNA. The CDR3 has 15 residues. CDR1 and CDR2 (germline): SGHDT, YYEEEE. The CDR3 protein is CASSFPEGAKNIQYF.

The V call is TRBV6-5, the J call TRBJ2-1. The germline V gene has CDR1 MNHEY and CDR2 SVGAGI. This CDR3 region has 12 residues. The CDR3 sequence: CASSGGWNEQFF.